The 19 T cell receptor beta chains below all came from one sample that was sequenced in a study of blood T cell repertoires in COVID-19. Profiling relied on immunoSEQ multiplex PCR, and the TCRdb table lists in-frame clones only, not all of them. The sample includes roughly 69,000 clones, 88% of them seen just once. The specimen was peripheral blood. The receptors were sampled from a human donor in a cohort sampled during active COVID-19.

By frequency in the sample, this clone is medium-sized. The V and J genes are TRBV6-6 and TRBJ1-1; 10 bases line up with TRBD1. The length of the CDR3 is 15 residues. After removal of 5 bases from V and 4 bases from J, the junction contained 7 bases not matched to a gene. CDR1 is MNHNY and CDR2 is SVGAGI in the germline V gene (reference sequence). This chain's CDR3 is CASSGTGVVGTEAFF. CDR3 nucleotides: TGTGCCAGCAGTGGGACAGGGGTGGTCGGCACTGAAGCTTTCTTT.

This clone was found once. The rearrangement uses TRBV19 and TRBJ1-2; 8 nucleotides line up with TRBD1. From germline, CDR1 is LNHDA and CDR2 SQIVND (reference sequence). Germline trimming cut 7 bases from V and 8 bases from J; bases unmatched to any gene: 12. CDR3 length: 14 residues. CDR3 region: CASTPGGTGGGYTF. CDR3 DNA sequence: TGTGCCAGTACCCCGGGAGGAACAGGGGGAGGCTACACCTTC.

The CDR3 DNA sequence: TGTGCCAGCAGTAGGAGGGAGGGACTGAACACTGAAGCTTTCTTT. Protein product: CASSRREGLNTEAFF. The chain combines TRBV9 with TRBJ1-1; perhaps TRBD1 as D (5 bases). V was pared by 5 bases and J by 0 bases, with 14 bases between. This CDR3 has 15 residues. Germline loops: CDR1 SGDLS, CDR2 YYNGEE.

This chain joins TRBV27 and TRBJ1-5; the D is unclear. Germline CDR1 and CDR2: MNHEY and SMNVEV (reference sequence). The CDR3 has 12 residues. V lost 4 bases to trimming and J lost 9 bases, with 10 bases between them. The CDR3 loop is CASSSPPGPQHF. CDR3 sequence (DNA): TGTGCCAGCAGTTCACCTCCCGGGCCCCAGCATTTT.

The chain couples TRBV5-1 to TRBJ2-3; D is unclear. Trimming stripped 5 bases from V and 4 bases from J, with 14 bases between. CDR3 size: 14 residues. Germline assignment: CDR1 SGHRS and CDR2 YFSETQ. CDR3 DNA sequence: TGCGCCAGCAGATATACGCCGGGTCCAGATACGCAGTATTTT. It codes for CASRYTPGPDTQYF.

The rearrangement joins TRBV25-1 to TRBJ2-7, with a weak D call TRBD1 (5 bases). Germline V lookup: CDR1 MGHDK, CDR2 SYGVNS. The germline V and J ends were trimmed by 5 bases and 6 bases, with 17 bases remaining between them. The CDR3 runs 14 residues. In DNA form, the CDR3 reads TGTGCCAGCAGTCATTCAGGGCCCACTCCCGAGCAGTACTTC. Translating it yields CASSHSGPTPEQYF.

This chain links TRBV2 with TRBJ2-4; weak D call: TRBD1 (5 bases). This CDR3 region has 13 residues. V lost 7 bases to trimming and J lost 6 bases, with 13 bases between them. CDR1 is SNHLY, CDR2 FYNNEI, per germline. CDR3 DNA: TGTGCCAGCAAGCCACAGGCGTTAAACATTCAGTACTTC. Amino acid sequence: CASKPQALNIQYF.

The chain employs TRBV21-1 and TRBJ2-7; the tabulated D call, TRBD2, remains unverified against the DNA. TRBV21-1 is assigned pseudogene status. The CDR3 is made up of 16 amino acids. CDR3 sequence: CATPSAPAGGSNEQYF. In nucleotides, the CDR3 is TGTGCCACCCCTAGTGCTCCAGCGGGAGGTAGCAACGAGCAGTACTTC.

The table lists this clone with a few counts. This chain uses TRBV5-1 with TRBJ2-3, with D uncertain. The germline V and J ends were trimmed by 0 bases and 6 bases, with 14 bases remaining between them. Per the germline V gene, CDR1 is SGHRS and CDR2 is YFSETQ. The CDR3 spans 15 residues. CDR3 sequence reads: CASSLDHSQTDTQYF. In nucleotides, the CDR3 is TGCGCCAGCAGCTTGGACCATTCACAGACCGATACGCAGTATTTT.

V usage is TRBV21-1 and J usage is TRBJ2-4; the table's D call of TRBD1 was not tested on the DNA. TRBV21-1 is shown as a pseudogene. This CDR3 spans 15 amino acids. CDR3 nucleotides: TGTGCCAGCAGCAAAGCCCCAGGGGGTTGTAGCATTCAGTACTTC. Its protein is CASSKAPGGCSIQYF.

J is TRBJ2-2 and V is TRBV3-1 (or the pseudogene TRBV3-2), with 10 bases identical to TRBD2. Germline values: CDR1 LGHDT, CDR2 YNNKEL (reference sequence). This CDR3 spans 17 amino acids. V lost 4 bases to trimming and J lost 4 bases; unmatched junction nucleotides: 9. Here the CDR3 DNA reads TGTGCCAGCAGCCCCCGATCTAGCGGGAGATCCACCGGGGAGCTGTTTTTT. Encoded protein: CASSPRSSGRSTGELFF.

The CDR3 DNA reads as TGTGCCACCAGTGACACAGGACAGGGCACCTACACCTTC. Translated: CATSDTGQGTYTF. The chain has TRBV24-1 and TRBJ1-2; 8 positions match TRBD1. CDR1 is KGHDR and CDR2 is SFDVKD in the germline V gene. Germline trimming cut 4 bases from V and 10 bases from J; bases unmatched to any gene: 7. The CDR3 is 13 amino acids.

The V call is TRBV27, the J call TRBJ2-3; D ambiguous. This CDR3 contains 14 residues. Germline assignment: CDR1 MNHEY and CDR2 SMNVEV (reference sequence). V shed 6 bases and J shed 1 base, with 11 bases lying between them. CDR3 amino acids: CASREKFGTDTQYF. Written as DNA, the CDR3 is TGTGCCAGCAGGGAGAAGTTTGGCACAGATACGCAGTATTTT.

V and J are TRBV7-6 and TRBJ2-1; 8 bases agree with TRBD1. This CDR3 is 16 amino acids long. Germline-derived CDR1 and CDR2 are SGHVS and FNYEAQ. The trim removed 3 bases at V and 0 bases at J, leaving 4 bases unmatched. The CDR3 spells CASSLGTGSSYNEQFF. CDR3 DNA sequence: TGTGCCAGCAGCTTGGGGACAGGAAGCTCCTACAATGAGCAGTTCTTC.

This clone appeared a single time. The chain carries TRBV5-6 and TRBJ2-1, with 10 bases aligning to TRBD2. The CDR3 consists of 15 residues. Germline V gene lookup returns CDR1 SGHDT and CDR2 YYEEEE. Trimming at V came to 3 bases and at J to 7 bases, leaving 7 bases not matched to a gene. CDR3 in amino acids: CASSWRSGRANEQFF. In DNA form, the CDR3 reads TGTGCCAGCAGCTGGCGGAGCGGGAGGGCGAATGAGCAGTTCTTC.

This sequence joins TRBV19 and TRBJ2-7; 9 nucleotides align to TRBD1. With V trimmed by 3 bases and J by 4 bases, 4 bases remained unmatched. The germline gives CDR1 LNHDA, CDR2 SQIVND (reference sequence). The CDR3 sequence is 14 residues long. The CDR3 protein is CASSMYGQGYEQYF. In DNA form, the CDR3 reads TGTGCCAGTAGTATGTACGGACAGGGGTACGAGCAGTACTTC.

DNA of the CDR3: TGTGCCAGCAGTGATATCAAGAGCTCCTATAATTCACCCCTCCACTTT. Its translation is CASSDIKSSYNSPLHF. The chain couples TRBV6-4 to TRBJ1-6, with D unresolved. Germline V gives CDR1 MRHNA, CDR2 SNTAGT. Trimming left V 3 bases short and J 0 bases short, with 9 bases between. The CDR3 has 16 residues.

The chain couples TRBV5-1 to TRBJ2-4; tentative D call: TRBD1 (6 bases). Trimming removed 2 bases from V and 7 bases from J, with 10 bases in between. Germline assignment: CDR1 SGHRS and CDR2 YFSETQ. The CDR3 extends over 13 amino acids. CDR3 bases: TGCGCCAGCAGCTTAGGGGGAATGAACATTCAGTACTTC. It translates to CASSLGGMNIQYF.

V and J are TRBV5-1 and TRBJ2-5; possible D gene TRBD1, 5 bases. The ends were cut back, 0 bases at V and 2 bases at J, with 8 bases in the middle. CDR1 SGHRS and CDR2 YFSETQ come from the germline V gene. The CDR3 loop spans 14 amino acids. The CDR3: CASSLGSGQETQYF. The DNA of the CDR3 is TGCGCCAGCAGCTTGGGGTCAGGGCAAGAGACCCAGTACTTC.